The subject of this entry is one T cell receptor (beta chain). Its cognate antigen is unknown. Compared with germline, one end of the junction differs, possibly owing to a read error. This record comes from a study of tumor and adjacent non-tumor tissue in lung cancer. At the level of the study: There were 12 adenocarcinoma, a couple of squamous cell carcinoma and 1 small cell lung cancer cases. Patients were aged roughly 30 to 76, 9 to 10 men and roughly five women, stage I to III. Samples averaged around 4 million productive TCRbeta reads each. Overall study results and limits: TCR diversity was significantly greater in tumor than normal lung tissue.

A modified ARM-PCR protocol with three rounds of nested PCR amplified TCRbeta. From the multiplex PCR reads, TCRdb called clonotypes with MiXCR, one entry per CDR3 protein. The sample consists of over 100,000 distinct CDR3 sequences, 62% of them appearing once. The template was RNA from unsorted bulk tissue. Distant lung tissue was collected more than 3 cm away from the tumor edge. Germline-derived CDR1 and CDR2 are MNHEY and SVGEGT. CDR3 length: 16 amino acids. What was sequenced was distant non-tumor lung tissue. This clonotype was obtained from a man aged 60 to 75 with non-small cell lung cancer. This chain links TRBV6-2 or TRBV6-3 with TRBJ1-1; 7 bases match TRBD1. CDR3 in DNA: TGTGCCAGCAGTTACCCCACAGGGGACCTGAATACTGTAGCTTTCTTT. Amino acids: CASSYPTGDLNTVAFF.